This TCR beta chain was sequenced in a study of blood T cell repertoires in COVID-19. Study at large: The analysed material was cDNA or gDNA that came from T cells, B-cell-depleted T cells, or PBMCs.

As originally analysed: Amplification from reference gene primers served as the basis for estimated nucleated cell counts. The assay was immunoSEQ multiplex PCR, and TCRdb's table has in-frame clones only and misses some. The V and J calls and the clone size are those of that table, but D and trimming were determined from the DNA. The sample includes roughly 260,000 clones, around 80% seen only once; the top ten take 4%. The CDR3 is 17 residues long. V was cut by 0 bases and J by 2 bases, with 16 bases left in between. Germline CDR1 reads KGHSY; CDR2 reads FQNENV. Source material: peripheral blood. The TCR was taken from a woman between 40 and 55 years old with active or convalescent COVID-19. V usage is TRBV16 and J usage is TRBJ2-5, with a tentative D call TRBD2 (6 bases). The CDR3 here is CASSQSRAGAGQETQYF. The CDR3 coding sequence is TGTGCCAGCAGCCAATCAAGGGCGGGTGCGGGACAAGAGACCCAGTACTTC.